One sample yielded the 32 T cell receptor beta chains listed below, sequenced in a study of early T cells in non-severe SARS-CoV-2 infection. One entry per CDR3 protein results from TCRdb running MiXCR on the 5' RACE reads. The table records fewer than 60,000 distinct CDR3 sequences, about 10% of them present only once. Source material: whole blood. These TCRs come from an adult who was a healthcare worker with PCR-confirmed SARS-CoV-2 infection or an uninfected control (not recorded which).

A remark on this clonotype: A much larger clone lies a single base off, so this may be a read error. The gene calls are TRBV5-5 and TRBJ2-7; D gene unclear. CDR1 is SGHKS and CDR2 is YYEKEE in the germline V gene (reference sequence). CDR3 length: 15 residues. This CDR3 is CASRLRIPISYEQCF. The DNA of the CDR3 is TGTGCCAGCAGACTCAGGATCCCCATCTCCTACGAGCAGTGCTTC.

This clonotype has a handful of counts. J is TRBJ2-2 and V is TRBV9; the match to TRBD2 covers 7 bases. Germline V gives CDR1 SGDLS, CDR2 YYNGEE. Trimming removed 3 bases from V and 1 base from J; junction bases left unmatched: 6. This CDR3 is 16 amino acids long. The CDR3 reads CASSESLAVNTGELFF. The CDR3 coding sequence is TGTGCCAGCAGCGAGAGCCTAGCGGTGAACACCGGGGAGCTGTTTTTT.

Worth noting for this clonotype: This may arise from a read error, as a much more abundant clone is one base away. The chain combines TRBV28 with TRBJ2-1; D gene unclear. The germline gives CDR1 MDHEN, CDR2 SYDVKM. CDR3 size: 15 residues. The CDR3 sequence is CASSYRRRSYKEQFF. CDR3 sequence (DNA): TGTGCCAGCAGTTACCGACGGCGCTCCTACAAAGAGCAGTTCTTC.

This clonotype appeared many times. This chain uses TRBV11-3 with TRBJ2-3, with D perhaps given as TRBD1 or TRBD2 (5 bases each). Germline V CDR1 and CDR2: SGHNT, YENEEA. V dropped 5 bases and J dropped 4 bases, with 10 bases sitting between them. The CDR3 has 13 amino acids. The CDR3: CASSQRGADTQYF. The CDR3 bases are TGTGCCAGCAGCCAGAGGGGAGCAGATACGCAGTATTTT.

This clonotype was detected ten times or more. The rearrangement links TRBV5-5 to TRBJ2-2, with 7 bases that match TRBD2. The V gene end was trimmed by 4 bases and the J gene end by 0 bases; junction bases not matched to a gene: 6. The length of the CDR3 is 16 residues. Germline V gene lookup returns CDR1 SGHKS and CDR2 YYEKEE (reference sequence). The CDR3 DNA is TGTGCCAGCAGCCGGACTAGTGGGTCGAACACCGGGGAGCTGTTTTTT. Its translation: CASSRTSGSNTGELFF.

This clonotype was picked up many times. The chain is built from TRBV18 and TRBJ2-7; 9 positions match TRBD1. The CDR3 spans 14 residues. The junction had 6 bases not matched to a gene; V was cut back by 3 bases and J by 6 bases. Looked up from germline, CDR1 is KGHSH and CDR2 is LQKENI. The CDR3 DNA sequence: TGTGCCAGCTCACCGGGACAGGGAAACGGCGAGCAGTACTTC. Amino acid sequence: CASSPGQGNGEQYF.

The V and J genes are TRBV6-6 and TRBJ1-5; no clear D gene. Germline loops: CDR1 MNHNY, CDR2 SVGAGI (reference sequence). The ends were cut back, 0 bases at V and 1 base at J, with 7 bases in the middle. The CDR3 is 15 amino acids. The CDR3 here is CASSYSGRSNQPQHF. The DNA for the CDR3 is TGTGCCAGCAGTTACTCAGGGAGAAGCAATCAGCCCCAGCATTTT.

With respect to this clonotype: One end of the junction fails to match germline, which may point to a read error. V gene TRBV19 combines with J gene TRBJ1-4, with 7 bases identical to TRBD1. The CDR3 sequence is 11 residues long. The germline V gene encodes CDR1 LNHDA and CDR2 SQIVND (reference sequence). As DNA, the CDR3 is TGTGCCAGTAGCTTCCGGGACAGCCGCTATTTT. It specifies CASSFRDSRYF.

Ten or more counts support this clonotype. CDR3 sequence (DNA): TGTGCCAGCAGCTTAGGGGCGGCCGAAGCTTTCTTT. It specifies CASSLGAAEAFF. This rearrangement joins TRBV7-9 to TRBJ1-1; D gene uncertain. Trimming stripped 1 base from V and 8 bases from J, with 8 bases between. Germline CDR1 reads SEHNR; CDR2 reads FQNEAQ (reference sequence). The CDR3 length is 12 residues.

V usage is TRBV6-5 and J usage is TRBJ2-1; 12 bases agree with TRBD1. V lost 3 bases and J lost 7; bases outside the gene matches: 7. CDR1 MNHEY and CDR2 SVGAGI come from the germline V gene. CDR3 length: 16 amino acids. CDR3 coding DNA: TGTGCCAGCAGTTATACGGGACAGGGGGCCCGAAATGAGCAGTTCTTC. Protein product: CASSYTGQGARNEQFF.

In its sample, this clonotype was seen many times. The CDR3 nucleotides are TGCAGTGCTAGAGTCACAGGGGGAAGCAATCAGCCCCAGCATTTT. It specifies CSARVTGGSNQPQHF. The chain is built from TRBV20-1 and TRBJ1-5; 8 bases are a match to TRBD1. Germline values: CDR1 DFQATT, CDR2 SNEGSKA (reference sequence). Germline trimming cut 1 base from V and 1 base from J; bases unmatched to any gene: 3. The CDR3 extends over 15 amino acids.

This clonotype has more than one count but fewer than ten. The CDR3 here is CASSLGSRRDTQYF. Here the CDR3 DNA reads TGTGCCAGCAGTTTAGGGTCTCGAAGGGATACGCAGTATTTT. The V and J genes are TRBV28 and TRBJ2-3; D is unresolved. Deletions cut 2 bases from V and 6 bases from J, with 12 bases between. Looked up from germline, CDR1 is MDHEN and CDR2 is SYDVKM. CDR3 length equals 14 residues. Combining the CDR3 with reference TRBV28 and TRBJ2-3 gives the whole variable domain DVKVTQSSRYLVKRTGEKVFLECVQDMDHENMFWYRQDPGLGLRLIYFSYDVKMKEKGDIPEGYSVSREKKERFSLILESASTNQTSMYLCASSLGSRRDTQYFGPGTRLTVL.

The rearrangement uses TRBV20-1 and TRBJ1-1; no firm D call. This CDR3 spans 11 amino acids. Trimming took 7 bases from V and 5 from J, leaving 11 bases between them. Germline values: CDR1 DFQATT, CDR2 SNEGSKA (reference sequence). The CDR3 nucleotides are TGCAGTGTCGAGCGGGTGACTGAAGCTTTCTTT. It translates to CSVERVTEAFF.

This clonotype showed up just a few times. V gene TRBV29-1 combines with J gene TRBJ2-5, with unresolved D. The CDR3 spans 13 residues. The V end lost 5 bases, the J end lost 4 bases, and 14 bases lay between the germline ends. Germline loops: CDR1 SQVTM, CDR2 ANQGSEA. The CDR3 bases are TGCAGCGTTAAACCCCCTCCCGGAGAGACCCAGTACTTC. It yields the protein CSVKPPPGETQYF.

This clonotype was observed a few times. This chain connects TRBV7-2 to TRBJ2-5, with a tentative D call TRBD2 (5 bases). Germline V gives CDR1 SGHTA, CDR2 FQGNSA. V lost 0 bases to trimming and J lost 2 bases, with 10 bases between them. The CDR3 is 15 amino acids. The CDR3 nucleotides read TGTGCCAGCAGCTTAGCCGGACTTAGACAAGAGACCCAGTACTTC. Its protein product is CASSLAGLRQETQYF.

This chain joins TRBV12-3 or TRBV12-4 and TRBJ2-4; the D gene is possibly TRBD2 (6 bases). CDR3 size: 12 residues. V was shortened by 3 bases and J by 6 bases, with 6 bases between the two germline ends. For the CDR3, the DNA is TGTGCCAGCAGTTTCGGGGGAAACATTCAGTACTTC. This encodes CASSFGGNIQYF.

This clonotype was observed a few times. The chain is built from TRBV12-2 and TRBJ2-7; the DNA was not used to check the table's D call, TRBD2. TRBV12-2 is an annotated pseudogene. The CDR3 sequence is 17 residues long. Here the CDR3 DNA reads TGTGCAAGTCGCCCATCATCGTGCGGGAGGGGATCCTACGAGCAGTACTTC. Protein product: CASRPSSCGRGSYEQYF.

This clonotype was observed at least ten times. This chain links TRBV7-9 with TRBJ2-1; D not certain. V lost 3 bases and J lost 7, with 7 bases in between. Germline V gene data show CDR1 as SEHNR and CDR2 as FQNEAQ (reference sequence). The CDR3 consists of 12 residues. CDR3 protein: CASSFLENEQFF. CDR3 bases: TGTGCCAGCAGCTTTTTAGAGAATGAGCAGTTCTTC.

The rearrangement uses TRBV9 and TRBJ2-7; D may match TRBD1 or TRBD2 (5 bases each). Germline CDR1 and CDR2: SGDLS and YYNGEE. The CDR3 is 15 residues long. V lost 2 bases and J 2 bases, leaving 14 bases between the germline ends. CDR3 DNA sequence: TGTGCCAGCAGCGTCACCGGGACGGATGCCTACGAGCAGTACTTC. It translates to CASSVTGTDAYEQYF.

There are a few counts of this clonotype. The rearrangement uses TRBV24-1 and TRBJ2-1, with D perhaps TRBD1 (6 bases). Trimming left V 0 bases short and J 6 bases short, with 8 bases between. The CDR3 has 14 residues. Germline-derived CDR1 and CDR2 are KGHDR and SFDVKD. CDR3 coding DNA: TGTGCCACCAGTGATTTGGGGGGCCGCAATGAGCAGTTCTTC. Translated, it gives CATSDLGGRNEQFF.

This clonotype was counted at least ten times. The genes are TRBV24-1 and TRBJ1-1; D might be TRBD1 (5 bases). There are 14 residues in the CDR3. Germline CDR1 reads KGHDR; CDR2 reads SFDVKD. V lost 7 bases and J lost 2, with 13 bases in between. The CDR3 DNA reads TGTGCCACCAGACCGGGACCCAGTAACACTGAAGCTTTCTTT. This gives the protein CATRPGPSNTEAFF.

Many counts were recorded for this clonotype. The CDR3 region is CASSLGLALTGELFF. The CDR3 DNA follows: TGCGCCAGCAGCCTGGGACTAGCGTTGACCGGGGAGCTGTTTTTT. V and J are TRBV4-3 and TRBJ2-2; TRBD2 aligns across 10 bases. Per germline, CDR1 LGHNA and CDR2 YSLEER. This CDR3 spans 15 amino acids. The V segment lost 4 bases and the J segment 5 bases; nucleotides outside the gene matches: 4.

This chain joins TRBV18 and TRBJ2-5; 11 positions match TRBD1. The V and J ends lost 8 bases and 2 bases, in that order; junction bases with no gene match: 10. CDR3 size: 16 residues. Germline CDR1 is KGHSH and CDR2 is LQKENI. CDR3 DNA sequence: TGTGCCAGCCTCAGCGGACAGGGGGCTAATCAAGAGACCCAGTACTTC. This encodes CASLSGQGANQETQYF. Based on the CDR3 plus reference TRBV18 and TRBJ2-5, the full variable domain is NAGVMQNPRHLVRRRGQEARLRCSPMKGHSHVYWYRQLPEEGLKFMVYLQKENIIDESGMPKERFSAEFPKEGPSILRIQQVVRGDSAAYFCASLSGQGANQETQYFGPGTRLLVL.

The chain links TRBV2 to TRBJ2-3; D remains unclear. V was cut by 4 bases and J by 0 bases, with 8 bases left in between. Germline V gene lookup returns CDR1 SNHLY and CDR2 FYNNEI. This CDR3 contains 14 residues. CDR3 residues: CASSATTSTDTQYF. In nucleotides, the CDR3 is TGTGCCAGCAGTGCCACCACTAGCACAGATACGCAGTATTTT.

This clonotype has a handful of counts. The V gene is TRBV4-2, the J gene TRBJ2-5; 12 bases line up with TRBD2. The CDR3 length is 16 residues. V shed 1 base and J 7 bases; nucleotides not matched to a gene: 7. Germline CDR1 and CDR2: LGHNA and YNFKEQ. CDR3 sequence reads: CASSQAAKTSGRTQYF. CDR3 coding DNA: TGTGCCAGCAGCCAAGCGGCTAAGACTAGCGGGAGGACCCAGTACTTC.

The CDR3 DNA follows: TGTGCCAGCAGCCCTGGGAACAGGGGTAACTATGGCTACACCTTC. Translation gives CASSPGNRGNYGYTF. The V and J genes are TRBV7-2 and TRBJ1-2; 7 bases line up with TRBD1. With V trimmed by 5 bases and J by 1 base, 7 bases remained unmatched. The germline V gene encodes CDR1 SGHTA and CDR2 FQGNSA. The CDR3 runs 15 residues.

In this sample, this clonotype turned up a few times. For the CDR3, the DNA is TGTGCCAGCAGTTTATTCATAGCGGGGGGAGAAACAGATACGCAGTATTTT. This sequence encodes CASSLFIAGGETDTQYF. J is TRBJ2-3 and V is TRBV12-3 or TRBV12-4, with 10 nucleotides matching TRBD2. The CDR3 contains 17 residues. V shed 2 bases and J 3 bases; nucleotides not matched to a gene: 8.

This clonotype occurred many times. The V call is TRBV19, the J call TRBJ2-6; perhaps TRBD2 as D (6 bases). The germline gives CDR1 LNHDA, CDR2 SQIVND (reference sequence). V was trimmed by 3 bases and J by 4 bases, leaving 19 bases between them. This CDR3 region has 18 residues. This CDR3 is CASSIPIPGTWGANVLTF. In DNA, the CDR3 is TGTGCCAGTAGTATCCCGATCCCCGGGACTTGGGGGGCCAACGTCCTGACTTTC.

At least ten counts were recorded for this clonotype. V and J are TRBV6-5 and TRBJ2-3, with 13 bases fitting TRBD2. This CDR3 comprises 17 residues. Germline CDR1 MNHEY, CDR2 SVGAGI. Losses at the gene ends were 5 bases for V and 1 base for J; bases not matched to a gene: 6. CDR3 nucleotides: TGTGCCAGCAGTGGAACCGGGACTAGCGGGGGCACAGATACGCAGTATTTT. Its protein product is CASSGTGTSGGTDTQYF.

This clonotype was observed a handful of times. J is TRBJ1-2 and V is TRBV2, with TRBD1 matching over 9 bases. CDR1 SNHLY and CDR2 FYNNEI come from the germline V gene. The CDR3 length is 14 residues. Trimming took 6 bases from V and 3 from J; bases not matched to a gene: 5. In DNA, the CDR3 is TGTGCCAGCAGCTACCGGGACAGGGACTATGGCTACACCTTC. This codes for CASSYRDRDYGYTF.

This clonotype has at least ten counts. The chain combines TRBV7-9 with TRBJ2-7; TRBD1 matches at 9 bases. After removal of 5 bases from V and 4 bases from J, the junction contained 9 bases not matched to a gene. This CDR3 contains 15 residues. CDR1 is SEHNR and CDR2 is FQNEAQ in the germline V gene (reference sequence). CDR3 protein: CASSRGQGPGYEQYF. CDR3 sequence (DNA): TGTGCCAGCAGCCGGGGACAGGGCCCTGGGTACGAGCAGTACTTC.

This clonotype appeared many times. The V gene is TRBV4-3, the J gene TRBJ2-1; TRBD1 aligns across 7 bases. V lost 3 bases, J lost 6 bases, and 8 bases stayed unmatched. Germline-derived CDR1 and CDR2 are LGHNA and YSLEER. CDR3 length equals 15 residues. CDR3 amino acids: CASSHLQGVGNEQFF. The CDR3 DNA reads as TGCGCCAGCAGCCATCTGCAGGGGGTGGGCAATGAGCAGTTCTTC.